The rows below give T cell receptor beta chains drawn from one sample of a study of T cell responses to AZD1222 COVID-19 vaccine. Measured with immunoSEQ multiplex PCR; TCRdb has only the in-frame clones, and not every one. The sample includes roughly 84,000 clones, around 90% of them seen just once. The specimen comprised peripheral blood, sampled 28 days after the second AZD1222 dose. These receptors were collected from an adult who received the AZD1222 COVID-19 vaccine. Both conserved end residues are part of each CDR3. D genes are given only for firm matches. Size is stated for part of the rows, as once, few or many counts, or as a class when the clone is expanded.

-,-,TRBJ1-5,14,TRBV9,TGTGCCAGCAGCGTAGCGGGTAGCAATCAGCCCCAGCATTTT,CASSVAGSNQPQHF
-,TRBD1,TRBJ1-2,16,TRBV18,TGTGCCAGCTCACCCCGGGGAGTTGTGGAGGGGGCCTACGTCACCTTC,CASSPRGVVEGAYVTF
-,-,TRBJ2-1,11,TRBV29-1,TGCAGCGTTGAAAGGGGAAAGGAGCAGTTCTTC,CSVERGKEQFF
-,-,TRBJ1-2,14,TRBV29-1,TGCAGCGCAATGGGAGCAGGGGAGGACTATGGCTACACCTTC,CSAMGAGEDYGYTF
-,-,TRBJ2-7,13,TRBV18,TGTGCCAGCTCTCTCTCGGGTCCCTACGAGCAGTACTTC,CASSLSGPYEQYF
-,TRBD1,TRBJ2-7,12,TRBV19,TGTGCCAGTGGGGACAGGGATTACGAGCAGTACTTC,CASGDRDYEQYF
-,TRBD2,TRBJ2-1,15,TRBV7-2,TGTGCCAGCAGCTTAAGCCGGGGGCTAGCGGGGTCGCAGTTCTTC,CASSLSRGLAGSQFF
-,-,TRBJ2-6,16,TRBV4-2,TGTGCCAGCAGCCAAGATTTGGGGGCTGGGGCCAACGTCCTGACTTTC,CASSQDLGAGANVLTF
-,-,TRBJ2-7,12,TRBV28,TGTGCCACGGAGGCGAGCTCCTACGAGCAGTACTTC,CATEASSYEQYF
once,TRBD1,TRBJ1-2,14,TRBV9,TGTGCCAGCAGCGGGACAGGGGGGAACTATGGCTACACCTTC,CASSGTGGNYGYTF
-,-,TRBJ2-7,14,TRBV11-2,TGTGCCAGCAGCCCAAGAGCGGAAACCTACGAGCAGTACTTC,CASSPRAETYEQYF
-,-,TRBJ1-2,13,TRBV6-2/TRBV6-3,TGTGCCAGCAGTTATTCAGACAACTATGGCTACACCTTC,CASSYSDNYGYTF
few,-,TRBJ1-3,14,TRBV7-8,TGTGCCAGCAGCGCCTCGACAGCAGGGAACACCATATATTTT,CASSASTAGNTIYF
few,-,TRBJ1-3,13,TRBV18,TGTGCCAGCTCATCAAACTCTGGAAACACCATATATTTT,CASSSNSGNTIYF
-,-,TRBJ1-1,16,TRBV24-1,TGTGCCACCAGTGATATCCCGGGGCCAGTTCGGGCTGAAGCTTTCTTT,CATSDIPGPVRAEAFF
few,TRBD2,TRBJ2-5,14,TRBV27,TGTGCCAGCAGTCCGGGACTAGTTCTTGAGACCCAGTACTTC,CASSPGLVLETQYF
-,-,TRBJ2-7,14,TRBV19,TGTGCCAGTAGTATGCAGGGATCATCCTACGAGCAGTACTTC,CASSMQGSSYEQYF
-,TRBD2,TRBJ2-2,14,TRBV5-1,TGCGCCAGCAGCCTGCTAGCGGGGGCCGGGGAGCTGTTTTTT,CASSLLAGAGELFF
once,TRBD2,TRBJ2-7,15,TRBV11-1,TGTGCCAGCAGCTTAGGGACTAGCGGCTCCTACGAGCAGTACTTC,CASSLGTSGSYEQYF
-,-,TRBJ2-1,15,TRBV13,TGTGCCAGCAGCTTATCGGAACTCTCCTACAATGAGCAGTTCTTC,CASSLSELSYNEQFF
-,TRBD1,TRBJ1-3,14,TRBV25-1,TGTGCCACCGGCCCAGGGGGGGTTGGAAACACCATATATTTT,CATGPGGVGNTIYF
-,TRBD1,TRBJ1-2,16,TRBV5-4,TGTGCCAGCAGCTTGAGCCCGGAGCAGGGGGCGTCAGGCTACACCTTC,CASSLSPEQGASGYTF
once,-,TRBJ2-7,14,TRBV7-2,TGTGCCAGCAGCTTATTCCTAGATAGCTACGAGCAGTACTTC,CASSLFLDSYEQYF
once,TRBD2,TRBJ2-3,14,TRBV4-1,TGCGCCAGCAGCCTCAGCGGGGACACAGATACGCAGTATTTT,CASSLSGDTDTQYF
-,-,TRBJ2-1,15,TRBV29-1,TGCAGCGCGCCGGGCGGTTCAAGCTCCTACAATGAGCAGTTCTTC,CSAPGGSSSYNEQFF
-,TRBD1,TRBJ2-3,15,TRBV14,TGTGCCAGCTCCTCCCGGGACAGGGCAAGGGATACGCAGTATTTT,CASSSRDRARDTQYF
-,-,TRBJ1-2,13,TRBV6-5,TGTGCCAGCAGCCTCGGCCCGAACTATGGCTACACCTTC,CASSLGPNYGYTF
-,-,TRBJ2-1,15,TRBV18,TGTGCCAGCTCACCACCGAGCGAGCCCTACAATGAGCAGTTCTTC,CASSPPSEPYNEQFF
-,-,TRBJ1-5,12,TRBV12-3/TRBV12-4,TGTGCCAGCACCTCCGGCCCTCAGCCCCAGCATTTT,CASTSGPQPQHF
few,TRBD2,TRBJ2-7,14,TRBV25-1,TGTGCCAGCAGTCAGCGGGGGGATGGCTACGAGCAGTACTTC,CASSQRGDGYEQYF
-,TRBD1,TRBJ1-4,14,TRBV7-2,TGTGCCAGCAGCCGTGGGGACAGTGAGGAAAAACTGTTTTTT,CASSRGDSEEKLFF
-,TRBD1,TRBJ2-7,16,TRBV6-1,TGTGCCAGCAGTGGCCGCGGGGACAGGCATACCTACGAGCAGTACTTC,CASSGRGDRHTYEQYF
-,-,TRBJ2-2,13,TRBV5-1,TGCGCCAGCAGCTTGGCACCCACCGGGGAGCTGTTTTTT,CASSLAPTGELFF
few,-,TRBJ1-1,13,TRBV7-9,TGTGCCAGCAGATCCGACATCGGGACTGAAGCTTTCTTT,CASRSDIGTEAFF
-,-,TRBJ1-3,16,TRBV28,TGTGCCAGCAGTTTACCGTCCGGGGACTCTGGAAACACCATATATTTT,CASSLPSGDSGNTIYF
-,-,TRBJ2-1,14,TRBV9,TGTGCCAGCAGCGTGGGTTCTCGCTACAATGAGCAGTTCTTC,CASSVGSRYNEQFF